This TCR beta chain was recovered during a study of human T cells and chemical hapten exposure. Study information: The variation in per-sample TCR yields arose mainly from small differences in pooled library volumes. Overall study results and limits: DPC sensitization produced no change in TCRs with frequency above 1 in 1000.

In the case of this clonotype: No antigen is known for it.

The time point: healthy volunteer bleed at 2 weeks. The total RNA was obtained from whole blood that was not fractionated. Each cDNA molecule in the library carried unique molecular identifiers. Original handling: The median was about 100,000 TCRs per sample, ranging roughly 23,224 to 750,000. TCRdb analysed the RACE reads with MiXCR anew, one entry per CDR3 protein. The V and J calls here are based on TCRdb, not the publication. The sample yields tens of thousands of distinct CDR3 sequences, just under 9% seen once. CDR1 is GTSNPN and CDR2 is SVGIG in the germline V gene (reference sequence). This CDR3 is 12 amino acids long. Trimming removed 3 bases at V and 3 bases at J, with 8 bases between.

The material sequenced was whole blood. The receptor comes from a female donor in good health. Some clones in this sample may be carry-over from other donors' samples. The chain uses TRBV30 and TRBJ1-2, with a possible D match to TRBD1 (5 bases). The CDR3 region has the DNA TGTGCCTGGAGAGGGACGGACTATGGCTACACCTTC. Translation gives CAWRGTDYGYTF.